This entry concerns a single T cell receptor (beta chain). The antigen is not known. The data derive from a study of graft-versus-host responses after intestinal transplantation. The wider study: The recipients all started with anti-thymocyte globulin induction and then took tacrolimus and steroids for 2 to 3 years.

The assay was immunoSEQ multiplex PCR, and TCRdb's table has in-frame clones only and misses some. The profile shows fewer than 55,000 clones, roughly 95% of them singletons. The CDR3 spans 14 residues. Per germline, CDR1 MNHEY and CDR2 SVGAGI. V was clipped by 6 bases and J by 3 bases; unmatched bases: 3. This clonotype was sampled from a human donor who was the organ donor for an intestinal transplant. The chain recombines TRBV6-5 with TRBJ2-5; TRBD2 aligns across 11 bases. Sequenced material: unstimulated CD8+ T cells sorted from spleen or lymph node cells, taken before transplant. CDR3 residues: CASSLTSGEETQYF. DNA of the CDR3: TGTGCCAGCAGCTTGACTAGCGGGGAAGAGACCCAGTACTTC.